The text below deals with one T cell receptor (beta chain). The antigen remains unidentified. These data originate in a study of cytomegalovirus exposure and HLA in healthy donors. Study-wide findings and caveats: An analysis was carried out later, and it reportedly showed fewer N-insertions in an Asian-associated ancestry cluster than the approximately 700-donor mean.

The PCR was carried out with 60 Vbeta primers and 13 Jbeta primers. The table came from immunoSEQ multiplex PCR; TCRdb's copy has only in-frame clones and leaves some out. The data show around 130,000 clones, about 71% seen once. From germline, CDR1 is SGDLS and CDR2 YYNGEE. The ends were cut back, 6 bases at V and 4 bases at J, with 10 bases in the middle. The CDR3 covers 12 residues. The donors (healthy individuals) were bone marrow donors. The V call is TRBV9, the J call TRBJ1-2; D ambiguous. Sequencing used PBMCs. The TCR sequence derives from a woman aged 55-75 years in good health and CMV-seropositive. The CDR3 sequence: CASNHEPYGYTF. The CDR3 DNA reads TGTGCCAGCAATCATGAGCCCTATGGCTACACCTTC.